Following are 11 T cell receptor beta chains from one sample sequenced in a study of CD8+CD57+ T cells in acquired aplastic anemia (dated by TCRdb to the late 2010s). Expansion of CD8+CD57+ cells had been shown by flow cytometry in the patients chosen for sequencing. TCRdb lists the instrument as Illumina HiSeq 2000. Profiling of TCR beta VDJ combinations and CDR3 sequences used genomic DNA as the template. TCRdb reran the public reads through fastp at Q25 and MiXCR, keeping productive beta chains. When rows share a CDR3 protein, they turn into one entry using the most common DNA and genes. Across this sample there are roughly 220,000 distinct CDR3 sequences, with 65% seen only once. The ten largest make up roughly 53% of the sample. Sequenced sample: sorted CD4+, CD8+, or CD8+CD57+ T cells (not recorded which) from PBMCs. All receptors derive from a human donor with aplastic anemia.

The J gene is TRBJ1-5, the V gene TRBV7-2; TRBD1 matches 9 bases. Germline loops: CDR1 SGHTA, CDR2 FQGNSA. V lost 4 bases, J lost 7 bases, and 11 bases stayed unmatched. CDR3 length: 16 residues. CDR3 sequence: CASSSAGTGSGQPQHF. The CDR3, as DNA: TGTGCCAGCAGCTCGGCCGGGACAGGGTCGGGGCAGCCCCAGCATTTT. Full variable domain (remainder filled in from reference TRBV7-2 and TRBJ1-5): GAGVSQSPSNKVTEKGKDVELRCDPISGHTALYWYRQSLGQGLEFLIYFQGNSAPDKSGLPSDRFSAERTGGSVSTLTIQRTQQEDSAVYLCASSSAGTGSGQPQHFGDGTRLSIL.

This clonotype was counted a few times. V usage is TRBV5-4 and J usage is TRBJ2-5; no clear D. In germline, CDR1 is SGHNT, CDR2 YYREEE (reference sequence). This CDR3 contains 13 residues. V gave up 4 bases and J gave up 3 bases, with 10 bases separating them. The CDR3 sequence: CASSLSPEETQYF. CDR3 DNA sequence: TGTGCCAGCAGCCTTTCACCCGAAGAGACCCAGTACTTC.

V and J are TRBV7-9 and TRBJ2-3; weak D call: TRBD2 (6 bases). This CDR3 is built from 13 residues. The germline CDR1 and CDR2 sequences are SEHNR and FQNEAQ (reference sequence). V lost 4 bases and J 4 bases, leaving 9 bases between the germline ends. The CDR3 DNA is TGTGCCAGCAGCTCGGGGAGGCCAGATACGCAGTATTTT. Its protein is CASSSGRPDTQYF.

Concerning this clonotype: This is likely a read error, given that the CDR3 carries no conserved phenylalanine or tryptophan at its end. The DNA is left out, because the CDR3 cannot be placed on it with certainty; the CDR3 is given as TCRdb lists it. This chain joins TRBV20-1 and TRBJ1-6; TRBD1 is the table's D call, not checked against the DNA. Including both end residues, the CDR3 is 9 amino acids long. Germline loops: CDR1 DFQATT, CDR2 SNEGSKA (reference sequence). CDR3 sequence: CSANRELTL.

V gene TRBV9 combines with J gene TRBJ1-1; maybe TRBD1 (5 bases). CDR3 size: 13 residues. Germline V lookup: CDR1 SGDLS, CDR2 YYNGEE. V shed 0 bases and J shed 7 bases, with 10 bases lying between them. The CDR3 sequence is CASSVDGGIEAFF. CDR3 sequence (DNA): TGTGCCAGCAGCGTAGACGGGGGGATTGAAGCTTTCTTT.

The V gene is TRBV7-9, the J gene TRBJ2-7, with TRBD2 matching 7 bases. Germline V gene sequence: CDR1 SEHNR, CDR2 FQNEAQ (reference sequence). The CDR3 sequence is 14 residues long. After removal of 5 bases from V and 2 bases from J, the junction contained 6 bases not matched to a gene. The DNA for the CDR3 is TGTGCCAGCAGCCCTAGCGGAATAGCCTACGAGCAGTACTTC. It translates to CASSPSGIAYEQYF.

In this sample, this clonotype turned up many times. The chain recombines TRBV6-4 with TRBJ2-1; TRBD2 agrees at 14 bases. The CDR3 consists of 15 residues. V dropped 3 bases and J dropped 6; count of bases not matched to a gene: 1. Germline V gives CDR1 MRHNA, CDR2 SNTAGT. CDR3 loop: CASSEGTSGGNEQFF. In DNA form, the CDR3 reads TGTGCCAGCAGTGAGGGGACTAGCGGGGGCAATGAGCAGTTCTTC.

V is TRBV19 and J is TRBJ1-5; 8 nucleotides align to TRBD1. Germline CDR1 LNHDA, CDR2 SQIVND (reference sequence). The CDR3 loop spans 13 amino acids. V lost 10 bases to trimming and J lost 6 bases; unmatched junction nucleotides: 8. CDR3 bases: TGTGCCACCTCGGACAGGGAGGTTCAGCCCCAGCATTTT. This translates into CATSDREVQPQHF.

V is TRBV11-2 and J is TRBJ2-7; D uncertain. Trimming cost V 4 bases and J 6 bases, with 13 bases left between them. Germline loops: CDR1 SGHAT, CDR2 FQNNGV. The CDR3 is made up of 13 amino acids. This chain's CDR3 is CASSWGWGSEQYF. In nucleotides, the CDR3 is TGTGCCAGCAGCTGGGGTTGGGGTTCCGAGCAGTACTTC.

The chain employs TRBV29-1 and TRBJ2-3, with a weak D call TRBD1 (5 bases). V was cut by 8 bases and J by 3 bases, with 21 bases left in between. Per germline, CDR1 SQVTM and CDR2 ANQGSEA. The CDR3 totals 15 residues. The CDR3 reads CSLGLGGARTDTQYF. DNA for the CDR3: TGCAGCTTGGGTTTGGGTGGGGCAAGGACAGATACGCAGTATTTT.

This clonotype was picked up many times. The chain joins TRBV6-5 to TRBJ2-7; TRBD1 aligns across 10 bases. Germline loops: CDR1 MNHEY, CDR2 SVGAGI. CDR3 size: 15 residues. The junction had 10 bases not matched to a gene; V was cut back by 6 bases and J by 5 bases. The CDR3 sequence: CASRKSRQGADEQYF. Written as DNA, the CDR3 is TGTGCCAGCAGGAAATCTCGACAGGGGGCGGACGAGCAGTACTTC.